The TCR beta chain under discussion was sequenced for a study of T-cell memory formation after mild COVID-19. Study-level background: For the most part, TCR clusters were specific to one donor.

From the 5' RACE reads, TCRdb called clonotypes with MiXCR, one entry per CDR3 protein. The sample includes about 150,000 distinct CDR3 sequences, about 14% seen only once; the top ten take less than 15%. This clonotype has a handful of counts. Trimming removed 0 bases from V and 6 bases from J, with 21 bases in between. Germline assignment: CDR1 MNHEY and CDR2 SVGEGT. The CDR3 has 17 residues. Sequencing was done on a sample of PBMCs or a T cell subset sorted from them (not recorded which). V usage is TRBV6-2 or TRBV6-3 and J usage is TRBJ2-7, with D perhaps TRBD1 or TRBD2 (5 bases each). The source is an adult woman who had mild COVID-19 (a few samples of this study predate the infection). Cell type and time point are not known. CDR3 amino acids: CASSYSMVEGRSGEQYF. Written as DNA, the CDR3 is TGTGCCAGCAGTTACTCGATGGTCGAGGGGCGCTCTGGCGAGCAGTACTTC.